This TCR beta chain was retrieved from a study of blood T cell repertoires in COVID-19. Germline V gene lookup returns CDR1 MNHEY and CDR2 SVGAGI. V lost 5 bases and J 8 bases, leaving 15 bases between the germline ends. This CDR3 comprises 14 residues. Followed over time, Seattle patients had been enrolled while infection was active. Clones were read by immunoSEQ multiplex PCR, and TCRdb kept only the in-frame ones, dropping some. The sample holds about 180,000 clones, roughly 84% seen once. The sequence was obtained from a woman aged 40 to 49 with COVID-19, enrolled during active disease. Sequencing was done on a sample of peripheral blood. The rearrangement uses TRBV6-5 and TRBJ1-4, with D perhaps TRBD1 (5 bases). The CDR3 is CASSQDTLGEKLFF. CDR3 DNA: TGTGCCAGCAGTCAGGACACCCTGGGGGAAAAACTGTTTTTT.